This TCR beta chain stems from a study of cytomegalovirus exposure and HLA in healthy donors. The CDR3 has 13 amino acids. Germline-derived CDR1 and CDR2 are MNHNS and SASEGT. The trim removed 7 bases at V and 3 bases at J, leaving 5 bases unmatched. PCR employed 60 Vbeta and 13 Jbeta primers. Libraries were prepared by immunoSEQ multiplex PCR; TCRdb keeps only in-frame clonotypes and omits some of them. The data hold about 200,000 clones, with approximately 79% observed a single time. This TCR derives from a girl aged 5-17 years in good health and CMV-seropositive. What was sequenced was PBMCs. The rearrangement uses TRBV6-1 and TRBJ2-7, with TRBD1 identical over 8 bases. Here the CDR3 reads CASIEGTGYEQYF. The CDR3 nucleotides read TGTGCCAGCATCGAAGGGACAGGCTACGAGCAGTACTTC.